These 4 T cell receptor beta chains originate from one sample sequenced in a study of response to subunit inactivated influenza vaccine. One entry per CDR3 protein, called by TCRdb with MiXCR from the RT-PCR reads. The sample holds under 550,000 distinct CDR3 sequences, roughly 7.9% seen once. The material was PBMCs from blood, obtained about 23 months after vaccination. These TCRs come from a man in his fifties or sixties who received an inactivated influenza vaccine.

This clonotype turned up a few times. This chain uses TRBV12-3 or TRBV12-4 with TRBJ2-1; 10 bases agree with TRBD2. J lost 4 bases, V lost 4 bases, and 1 base had no gene match. The CDR3 sequence is 14 residues long. CDR3 amino acids: CASSSAGGYNEQFF. CDR3 DNA sequence: TGTGCCAGCAGTTCAGCGGGAGGGTACAATGAGCAGTTCTTC.

At least ten counts were recorded for this clonotype. The rearrangement joins TRBV27 to TRBJ2-3; 9 nucleotides agree with TRBD2. The V gene's germline CDR1 is MNHEY and CDR2 SMNVEV (reference sequence). This CDR3 comprises 15 residues. V trimming: 4 bases; J trimming: 1 base; junction bases outside the gene matches: 3. CDR3 amino acids: CASSSSGGRTDTQYF. The CDR3 region has the DNA TGTGCCAGCAGTTCCAGCGGGGGGCGCACAGATACGCAGTATTTT.

The rearrangement joins TRBV20-1 to TRBJ2-5, with a weak D call TRBD2 (7 bases). The CDR3 is made up of 15 amino acids. Trimming removed 7 bases at V and 0 bases at J, with 18 bases between. Germline V gives CDR1 DFQATT, CDR2 SNEGSKA (reference sequence). CDR3: CSVLGRGQNQETQYF. The CDR3 coding sequence is TGCAGTGTCCTCGGGCGGGGGCAAAACCAAGAGACCCAGTACTTC.

The table lists this clonotype with many counts. The CDR3 bases are TGTGCCAGCAGCGTAACCTACGAGCAGTACTTC. Amino acids: CASSVTYEQYF. This chain connects TRBV7-2 to TRBJ2-7; no definite D call. Looked up from germline, CDR1 is SGHTA and CDR2 is FQGNSA. There are 11 residues in the CDR3. With 5 bases removed from V and 2 bases from J, the gap between germline ends came to 4 bases.